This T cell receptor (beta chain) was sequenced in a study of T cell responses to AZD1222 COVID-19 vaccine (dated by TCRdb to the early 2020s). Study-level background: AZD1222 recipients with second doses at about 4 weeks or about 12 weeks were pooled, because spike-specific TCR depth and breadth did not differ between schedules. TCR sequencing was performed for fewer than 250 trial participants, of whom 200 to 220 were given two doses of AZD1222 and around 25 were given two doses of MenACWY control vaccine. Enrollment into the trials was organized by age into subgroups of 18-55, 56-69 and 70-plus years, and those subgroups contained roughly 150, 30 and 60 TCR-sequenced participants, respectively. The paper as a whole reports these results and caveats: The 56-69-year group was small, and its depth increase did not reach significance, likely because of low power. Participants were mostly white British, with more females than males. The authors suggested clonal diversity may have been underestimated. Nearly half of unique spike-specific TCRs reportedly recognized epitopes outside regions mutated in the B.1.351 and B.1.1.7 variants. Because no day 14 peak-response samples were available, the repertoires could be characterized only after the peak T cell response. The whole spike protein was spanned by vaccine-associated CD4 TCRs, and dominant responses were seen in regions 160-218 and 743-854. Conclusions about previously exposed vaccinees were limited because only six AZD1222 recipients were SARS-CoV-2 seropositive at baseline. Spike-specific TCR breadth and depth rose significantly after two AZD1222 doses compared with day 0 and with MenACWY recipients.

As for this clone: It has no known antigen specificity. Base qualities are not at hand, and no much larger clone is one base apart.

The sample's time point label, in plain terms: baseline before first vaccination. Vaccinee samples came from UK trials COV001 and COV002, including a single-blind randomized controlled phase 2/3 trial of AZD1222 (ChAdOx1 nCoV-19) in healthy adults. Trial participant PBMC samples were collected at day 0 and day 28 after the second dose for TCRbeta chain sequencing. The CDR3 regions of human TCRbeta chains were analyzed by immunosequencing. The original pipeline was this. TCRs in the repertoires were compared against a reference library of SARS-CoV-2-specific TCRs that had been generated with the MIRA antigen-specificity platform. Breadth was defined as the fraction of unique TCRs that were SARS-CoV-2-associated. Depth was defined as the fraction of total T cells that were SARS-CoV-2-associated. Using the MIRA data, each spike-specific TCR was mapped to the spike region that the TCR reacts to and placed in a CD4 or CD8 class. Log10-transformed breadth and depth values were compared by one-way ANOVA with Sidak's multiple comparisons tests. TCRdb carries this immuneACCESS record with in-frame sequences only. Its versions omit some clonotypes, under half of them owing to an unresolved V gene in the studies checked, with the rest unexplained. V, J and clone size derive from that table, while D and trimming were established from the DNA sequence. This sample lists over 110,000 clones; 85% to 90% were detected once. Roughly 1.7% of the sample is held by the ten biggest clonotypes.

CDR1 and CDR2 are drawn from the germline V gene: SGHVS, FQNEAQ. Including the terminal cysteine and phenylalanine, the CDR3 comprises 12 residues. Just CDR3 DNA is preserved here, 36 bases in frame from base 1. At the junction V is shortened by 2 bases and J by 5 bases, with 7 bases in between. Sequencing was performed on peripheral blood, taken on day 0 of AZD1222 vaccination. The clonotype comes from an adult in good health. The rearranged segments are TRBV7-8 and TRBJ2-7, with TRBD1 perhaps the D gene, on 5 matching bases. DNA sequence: TGTGCCAGCAGCTTATTAGGGGACGAGCAGTACTTC. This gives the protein CASSLLGDEQYF.